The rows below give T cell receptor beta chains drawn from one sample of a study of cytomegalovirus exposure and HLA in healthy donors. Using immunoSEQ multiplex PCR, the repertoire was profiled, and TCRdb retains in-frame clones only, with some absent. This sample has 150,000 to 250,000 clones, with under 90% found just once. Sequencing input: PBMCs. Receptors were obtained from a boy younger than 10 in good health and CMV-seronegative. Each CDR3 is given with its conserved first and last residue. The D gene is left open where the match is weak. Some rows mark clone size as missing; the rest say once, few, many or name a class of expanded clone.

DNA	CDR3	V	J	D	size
TGTGCCAGCAGCGCCGGGGGCTCTGGAAACACCATATATTTT	CASSAGGSGNTIYF	TRBV9	TRBJ1-3	-	-
TGTGCCAGCAGCTTAGGGAGAGAGCGTGGCTACACCTTC	CASSLGRERGYTF	TRBV7-9	TRBJ1-2	-	-
TGTGCCAGCAGTGGACATGGACAGGGAAAGTACGAGCAGTACTTC	CASSGHGQGKYEQYF	TRBV25-1	TRBJ2-7	TRBD1	-
TGTGCCAGCAGTTACTCGACAGAGTTTGTAAGAAACACCATATATTTT	CASSYSTEFVRNTIYF	TRBV6-5	TRBJ1-3	-	-
TGCAGCGTTGGGTCAGGGGTCTATGGCTACACCTTC	CSVGSGVYGYTF	TRBV29-1	TRBJ1-2	-	-
TGTGCCAGCAGCGTAGCGGGACTTACGGGGCAAGAGACCCAGTACTTC	CASSVAGLTGQETQYF	TRBV9	TRBJ2-5	-	-
TGTGCCAGCAGTGTGGGGCGGGGGGGAACCTACGAGCAGTACTTC	CASSVGRGGTYEQYF	TRBV2	TRBJ2-7	TRBD2	-
TGTGCCAGCAGCTTGGGAGGTGGGTCCGGGGAGCTGTTTTTT	CASSLGGGSGELFF	TRBV5-6	TRBJ2-2	-	-
TGTGCCACCGGGCAGGGGGCTGAAGCTTTCTTT	CATGQGAEAFF	TRBV25-1	TRBJ1-1	TRBD1	few
TGTGCCAGCAGTTACGGGGCAGGGAGAAGGGGGGAGACCCAGTACTTC	CASSYGAGRRGETQYF	TRBV6-5	TRBJ2-5	-	-
TGTGCCAGCAGCTCGGACAGGGGACAGCCCCAGCATTTT	CASSSDRGQPQHF	TRBV5-4	TRBJ1-5	TRBD1	-
TGCGCCAGCACCTTGGTCCCCCTCGGAGGTGTAAACACTGAAGCTTTCTTT	CASTLVPLGGVNTEAFF	TRBV5-1	TRBJ1-1	-	-
TGTGCCAGCAGCCCGAAATATAGGGGGCTCAATCGTTCACCCCTCCACTTT	CASSPKYRGLNRSPLHF	TRBV7-8	TRBJ1-6	TRBD1	-
TGTGCCAGCAGCTTCTCCCCCGCGGCAAATACGCAGTATTTT	CASSFSPAANTQYF	TRBV5-5	TRBJ2-3	-	-
TGCGCCAGCAGCTTGGAAGTAGGGGCAAGTTCACCCCTCCACTTT	CASSLEVGASSPLHF	TRBV5-1	TRBJ1-6	-	-